The T cell receptor (beta chain) described here comes from a study of blood T cell repertoires in COVID-19. At the level of the study: Some COVID-19 samples were acute and others convalescent; all came from the United States, Italy and Spain.

Clones were read by immunoSEQ multiplex PCR, and TCRdb kept only the in-frame ones, dropping some. Of fewer than 250,000 clones listed, roughly 90% were seen once; the top ten hold roughly 6%. Trimming cost V 10 bases and J 4 bases, with 11 bases left between them. Germline lookup yields CDR1 MNHEY and CDR2 SVGAGI. The CDR3 sequence is 12 residues long. The material sequenced was peripheral blood. V and J are TRBV6-5 and TRBJ1-3; TRBD1 might be the D (5 bases). This sequence was found in a woman aged 40 to 49 who had recovered from COVID-19. The CDR3 sequence is CATHRGGNTIYF. The CDR3 bases are TGTGCCACACATAGGGGAGGAAACACCATATATTTT.